These 28 T cell receptor beta chains were sequenced from one sample in a study of T cells in Graves' hyperthyroidism and ophthalmopathy. Regions amplified from RNA transcripts were the TCR beta CDR3 regions. TCR CDR3 regions were first amplified by RT-PCR with HTBI primers. TCRdb passed the multiplex PCR reads through MiXCR, listing each CDR3 protein once. The sample carries some 550,000 distinct CDR3 sequences, 16% recorded once. Specimen: blood. These receptors came from a middle-aged woman with Graves' ophthalmopathy.

The sample holds a few counts of this clonotype. The CDR3: CASRRPGTGDGGYTF. CDR3 DNA sequence: TGTGCCAGCAGACGTCCCGGGACAGGGGACGGTGGCTACACCTTC. The V call is TRBV27, the J call TRBJ1-2; 10 bases line up with TRBD1. This CDR3 has 15 residues. Germline CDR1 reads MNHEY; CDR2 reads SMNVEV (reference sequence). The trim removed 6 bases at V and 7 bases at J, leaving 11 bases unmatched.

This clonotype was detected many times. V usage is TRBV5-1 and J usage is TRBJ2-1, with D possibly being TRBD2 (7 bases). The germline gives CDR1 SGHRS, CDR2 YFSETQ. The ends were cut back, 0 bases at V and 4 bases at J, with 14 bases in the middle. CDR3 length: 16 residues. The CDR3 reads CASSLVGGGPYNEQFF. The CDR3 coding sequence is TGCGCCAGCAGCTTGGTGGGAGGGGGGCCGTACAATGAGCAGTTCTTC. Based on the CDR3 plus reference TRBV5-1 and TRBJ2-1, the full variable domain is KAGVTQTPRYLIKTRGQQVTLSCSPISGHRSVSWYQQTPGQGLQFLFEYFSETQRNKGNFPGRFSGRQFSNSRSEMNVSTLELGDSALYLCASSLVGGGPYNEQFFGPGTRLTVL.

As concerns this clonotype: Possible read error: a much larger clone is one base away. The chain is built from TRBV6-1 and TRBJ2-7, with 12 nucleotides matching TRBD2. The junction had 6 bases not matched to a gene; V was cut back by 8 bases and J by 7 bases. CDR3 length: 13 amino acids. The germline gives CDR1 MNHNS, CDR2 SASEGT. CDR3 in amino acids: CASSSGGDVEQYF. DNA of the CDR3: TGTGCCAGCTCTAGCGGGGGGGATGTTGAGCAGTACTTC.

This clonotype was detected ten times or more. The chain links TRBV30 to TRBJ2-1; no reliable D call. The germline V gene has CDR1 GTSNPN and CDR2 SVGIG (reference sequence). The CDR3 runs 13 residues. V was clipped by 5 bases and J by 2 bases, with 10 bases between them. CDR3 loop: CAWSVGAYNEQFF. CDR3 bases: TGTGCCTGGTCTGTCGGCGCCTACAATGAGCAGTTCTTC.

This clonotype has ten or more counts. This chain joins TRBV5-1 and TRBJ1-2; D might be TRBD1 (6 bases). Trimming pared 1 base from V and 5 bases from J, leaving 24 bases between. Looked up from germline, CDR1 is SGHRS and CDR2 is YFSETQ. This CDR3 region has 18 residues. CDR3 loop: CASSLTEGEFFNGYGYTF. Here the CDR3 DNA reads TGCGCCAGCAGCTTGACCGAGGGGGAGTTTTTTAATGGATATGGCTACACCTTC.

This clonotype was observed at least ten times. The chain is built from TRBV5-1 and TRBJ2-7; D possibly matches TRBD1 or TRBD2 (5 bases each). Germline V gives CDR1 SGHRS, CDR2 YFSETQ. The CDR3 runs to 16 residues. V was trimmed by 5 bases and J by 2 bases, leaving 20 bases between them. CDR3: CASRPKPRGQTYEQYF. CDR3 sequence (DNA): TGCGCCAGCAGGCCAAAACCGAGGGGTCAAACCTACGAGCAGTACTTC.

This clonotype was detected a few times. The gene calls are TRBV7-6 and TRBJ1-1; D is uncertain. The germline CDR1 and CDR2 sequences are SGHVS and FNYEAQ. The V end lost 2 bases, the J end lost 2 bases, and 12 bases lay between the germline ends. CDR3 size: 15 residues. DNA of the CDR3: TGTGCCAGCAGCTTAAGCCCTGGAGGTAACACTGAAGCTTTCTTT. It encodes CASSLSPGGNTEAFF.

This clonotype was seen repeatedly, ten times or more. This chain connects TRBV11-2 to TRBJ2-3; 10 nucleotides line up with TRBD2. Germline assignment: CDR1 SGHAT and CDR2 FQNNGV. The CDR3 has 18 amino acids. The junction had 11 bases not matched to a gene; V was cut back by 5 bases and J by 0 bases. The CDR3 nucleotides read TGTGCCAGCAGCGATCCTAATACAGCGGGAGGGAGCACAGATACGCAGTATTTT. It is translated as CASSDPNTAGGSTDTQYF.

The table lists this clonotype with many counts. The chain employs TRBV7-9 and TRBJ2-1; TRBD1 matches 11 bases. The trim removed 5 bases at V and 7 bases at J, leaving 7 bases unmatched. Germline CDR1 and CDR2: SEHNR and FQNEAQ (reference sequence). The CDR3 has 15 residues. The CDR3 protein is CASSARTGGANEQFF. The CDR3 nucleotides are TGTGCCAGCAGCGCAAGGACAGGGGGCGCGAATGAGCAGTTCTTC. Full variable domain (missing parts from reference TRBV7-9 and TRBJ2-1): DTGVSQNPRHKITKRGQNVTFRCDPISEHNRLYWYRQTLGQGPEFLTYFQNEAQLEKSRLLSDRFSAERPKGSFSTLEIQRTEQGDSAMYLCASSARTGGANEQFFGPGTRLTVL.

The chain carries TRBV5-8 and TRBJ1-1, with 9 bases fitting TRBD1. The V gene end was trimmed by 4 bases and the J gene end by 5 bases; junction bases not matched to a gene: 12. Looked up from germline, CDR1 is SGHTS and CDR2 is YDEGEE. The CDR3 has 16 residues. This CDR3 is CASSPRDRAGWTEAFF. DNA of the CDR3: TGTGCCAGCAGCCCCCGGGACAGGGCCGGATGGACTGAAGCTTTCTTT.

This clonotype came up a few times. In nucleotides, the CDR3 is TGTGCCACCAGCGGAGCCTTTATGGACACTGAAGCTTTCTTT. Translated: CATSGAFMDTEAFF. This chain uses TRBV15 with TRBJ1-1, with D unresolved. The V end was cut by 5 bases, the J end by 3 bases, with 13 bases between. CDR3 length equals 14 residues. Germline V gene data show CDR1 as LNHNV and CDR2 as YYDKDF (reference sequence).

In its sample, this clonotype was seen many times. CDR3: CASSHRKGFGEDTQYF. CDR3 coding DNA: TGTGCCAGCAGCCACAGGAAGGGCTTCGGGGAAGATACGCAGTATTTT. This chain connects TRBV7-9 to TRBJ2-3; D may correspond to TRBD1 or TRBD2 (5 bases each). The CDR3 is 16 amino acids. CDR1 is SEHNR, CDR2 FQNEAQ, per germline (reference sequence). V was cut by 5 bases and J by 5 bases, with 20 bases left in between.

This clonotype has at least ten counts. This rearrangement joins TRBV6-5 to TRBJ1-2; 10 bases align to TRBD1. Looked up from germline, CDR1 is MNHEY and CDR2 is SVGAGI. V gave up 6 bases and J gave up 8 bases; unmatched junction bases: 12. This CDR3 contains 15 residues. The CDR3 protein is CASSYGDRGTEGYTF. DNA for the CDR3: TGTGCCAGCAGCTACGGGGACAGGGGAACGGAGGGCTACACCTTC.

Many counts were recorded for this clonotype. The chain uses TRBV3-1 and TRBJ2-2; D is possibly TRBD1 (6 bases). CDR1 LGHDT and CDR2 YNNKEL come from the germline V gene (reference sequence). Trimming removed 1 base at V and 4 bases at J, with 13 bases between. The CDR3 is 16 amino acids. The CDR3 region is CASSQAWTAGTGELFF. The CDR3 bases are TGTGCCAGCAGCCAAGCCTGGACAGCCGGCACCGGGGAGCTGTTTTTT.

In its sample, this clonotype was seen many times. The chain links TRBV3-1 to TRBJ2-6; no firm D call. Deletions cut 1 base from V and 0 bases from J, with 4 bases between. CDR1 and CDR2 (germline): LGHDT, YNNKEL (reference sequence). The CDR3 is 15 residues long. The CDR3 DNA reads as TGTGCCAGCAGCCAAGTGAGCTCTGGGGCCAACGTCCTGACTTTC. Amino acid sequence: CASSQVSSGANVLTF.

This clonotype was seen only a few times. V usage is TRBV10-3 and J usage is TRBJ1-5, with TRBD1 identical over 7 bases. Germline V gene data show CDR1 as ENHRY and CDR2 as SYGVKD. The CDR3 has 13 amino acids. The V segment lost 4 bases and the J segment 4 bases; nucleotides outside the gene matches: 1. The CDR3 spells CAISAGGNQPQHF. For the CDR3, the DNA is TGTGCCATCAGTGCAGGGGGAAATCAGCCCCAGCATTTT.

A few counts support this clonotype. The CDR3 region is CASSSDGYNEKLFF. The CDR3 region has the DNA TGCGCCAGCAGCTCAGACGGATACAATGAAAAACTGTTTTTT. V is TRBV5-1 and J is TRBJ1-4; D gene ambiguous. This CDR3 region has 14 residues. Germline CDR1 is SGHRS and CDR2 is YFSETQ. V gave up 3 bases and J gave up 5 bases, with 11 bases separating them.

This clonotype was observed many times. The CDR3 DNA reads as TGTGCCAGCGGCTTGGGGACTAGCGGGACACGCGAGCAGTACTTC. Encoded protein: CASGLGTSGTREQYF. The chain has TRBV27 and TRBJ2-7, with 13 bases fitting TRBD2. With 8 bases clipped from V and 6 bases from J, the junction kept 10 bases outside the gene matches. CDR3 length: 15 amino acids. The V gene's germline CDR1 is MNHEY and CDR2 SMNVEV (reference sequence).

This clonotype turned up a few times. The chain couples TRBV20-1 to TRBJ2-7; D is unresolved. Germline V gene sequence: CDR1 DFQATT, CDR2 SNEGSKA (reference sequence). Trimming left V 5 bases short and J 4 bases short, with 9 bases between. The CDR3 extends over 11 amino acids. The CDR3 DNA sequence: TGCAGTGCTCACCGTGCGTACGAGCAGTACTTC. Residues: CSAHRAYEQYF.

Comments on this clonotype: The junction does not match germline at one end; this may be a read error. V usage is TRBV3-1 and J usage is TRBJ2-3; D gene uncertain. The CDR3 runs 14 residues. The germline V gene encodes CDR1 LGHDT and CDR2 YNNKEL (reference sequence). For the CDR3, the DNA is TGTGCCAGCGGCCAAGACCCTCTTGTAGATACGCAGTATTTT. Translation gives CASGQDPLVDTQYF.

At least ten counts were recorded for this clonotype. J is TRBJ1-2 and V is TRBV28, with D perhaps TRBD1 (6 bases). There are 14 residues in the CDR3. Trimming shortened V by 5 bases and J by 0 bases, and 10 bases separated the two germline ends. Germline CDR1 MDHEN, CDR2 SYDVKM. DNA for the CDR3: TGTGCCAGCAGTCAAGACAGGCCTAACTATGGCTACACCTTC. It codes for CASSQDRPNYGYTF.

In its sample, this clonotype was seen many times. This chain connects TRBV20-1 to TRBJ2-1; D is perhaps TRBD1 or TRBD2 (6 bases each). This CDR3 is 12 amino acids long. The germline V gene encodes CDR1 DFQATT and CDR2 SNEGSKA (reference sequence). The ends were cut back, 6 bases at V and 6 bases at J, with 12 bases in the middle. CDR3 amino acids: CSAHGGVNEQFF. CDR3 nucleotides: TGCAGTGCCCACGGGGGCGTCAATGAGCAGTTCTTC.

This rearrangement joins TRBV10-3 to TRBJ2-5; 10 bases fit TRBD2. V lost 6 bases to trimming and J lost 0 bases; unmatched junction nucleotides: 7. CDR1 ENHRY and CDR2 SYGVKD come from the germline V gene. This CDR3 is built from 16 residues. The CDR3 DNA sequence: TGTGCCATCAGAGGGAGCGGGGGGGAATACCAAGAGACCCAGTACTTC. This translates into CAIRGSGGEYQETQYF.

This clonotype was detected many times. The V call is TRBV27, the J call TRBJ1-1; possibly TRBD1 for D (6 bases). Germline CDR1 MNHEY, CDR2 SMNVEV (reference sequence). This CDR3 contains 17 residues. The V gene lost 8 bases and the J gene lost 1 base, with 23 bases spanning the gap. The CDR3 nucleotides read TGTGCCAGCCTCCTCCCAAGGGGGGCTGAACCGAACACTGAAGCTTTCTTT. This encodes CASLLPRGAEPNTEAFF.

Only a few counts were recorded for this clonotype. This likely comes from a read error, as the CDR3 has no conserved phenylalanine or tryptophan at its end. The V call is TRBV6-1, the J call TRBJ1-1; D unclear. The CDR3 has 13 residues. The V and J ends lost 6 bases and 3 bases respectively, with 11 bases between them. Germline assignment: CDR1 MNHNS and CDR2 SASEGT. The CDR3 spells CASRPGRYTEAFS. In DNA, the CDR3 is TGTGCCAGCAGGCCAGGACGGTACACTGAAGCTTTCTCT.

The CDR3 DNA sequence: TGTGCCAGCAGCCACCAAGGGCGCATCACTGAAGCTTTCTTT. Amino acid sequence: CASSHQGRITEAFF. The chain couples TRBV14 to TRBJ1-1; D remains ambiguous. The CDR3 sequence is 14 residues long. Germline values: CDR1 SGHDN, CDR2 FVKESK. Trimming removed 3 bases from V and 4 bases from J, with 12 bases in between.

This clonotype has at least ten counts. CDR3 loop: CAWMRDSYYEQYF. DNA of the CDR3: TGTGCCTGGATGAGGGATAGCTACTACGAGCAGTACTTC. The chain joins TRBV30 to TRBJ2-7; the D gene is possibly TRBD2 (5 bases). Trimming removed 4 bases from V and 3 bases from J, with 13 bases in between. The CDR3 covers 13 residues. Germline V gene data show CDR1 as GTSNPN and CDR2 as SVGIG (reference sequence).

There are a few counts of this clonotype. The chain is built from TRBV7-9 and TRBJ2-1; TRBD2 agrees at 15 bases. Germline CDR1 and CDR2: SEHNR and FQNEAQ (reference sequence). The CDR3 spans 16 residues. V shed 5 bases, J shed 7 bases, and the junction held 6 bases outside the gene matches. CDR3: CASSAMGLAGGNEQFF. DNA for the CDR3: TGTGCCAGCAGCGCCATGGGACTAGCGGGAGGAAATGAGCAGTTCTTC.